This TCR beta chain is from a study of blood T cell repertoires in COVID-19. Study details: Whether acute or convalescent, the COVID-19 samples came from the United States, Italy and Spain. Sample material is recorded as cDNA or gDNA derived from T cells, B-cell-depleted T cells, or PBMCs.

This clone has just a few counts. Germline lookup yields CDR1 SGHNT and CDR2 YYREEE (reference sequence). The V gene lost 4 bases and the J gene lost 1 base, with 11 bases spanning the gap. This CDR3 comprises 14 residues. How the authors handled the data: Reference gene primer amplification yielded estimated nucleated cell counts. Produced via immunoSEQ multiplex PCR; TCRdb's table is partial and in-frame only. V, J and clone size are taken as reported in that table, and D and trimming were inferred from the DNA itself. The sample holds 190,000 or so clones, 65% to 80% seen once. The V and J genes are TRBV5-4 and TRBJ1-1; no definite D call. This TCR derives from a man aged 45 to 65 who had recovered from COVID-19. The sample was peripheral blood. The CDR3: CASSMRRGNTEAFF. The CDR3 DNA follows: TGTGCCAGCAGCATGAGACGGGGGAACACTGAAGCTTTCTTT. Supplemented by reference TRBV5-4 and TRBJ1-1, the full variable domain reads ETGVTQSPTHLIKTRGQQVTLRCSSQSGHNTVSWYQQALGQGPQFIFQYYREEENGRGNFPPRFSGLQFPNYSSELNVNALELDDSALYLCASSMRRGNTEAFFGQGTRLTVV.